This T cell receptor (beta chain) was sequenced during a study of blood T cell repertoires in COVID-19. Across the whole study: Sources were T cells, B-cell-depleted T cells, or PBMCs; the material itself was cDNA or gDNA.

V lost 0 bases and J lost 2, with 8 bases in between. CDR1 is LGHNA and CDR2 is YNFKEQ in the germline V gene. CDR3 length: 16 residues. The assay was immunoSEQ multiplex PCR, and TCRdb's table has in-frame clones only and misses some. The table lists about 300,000 clones, around nine tenths of them singletons. V is TRBV4-2 and J is TRBJ2-6; D may be TRBD2 (6 bases). The sequencing sample was made of peripheral blood. The receptor's source is a man between 65 and 85 years old with acute or convalescent COVID-19. The CDR3 DNA reads TGTGCCAGCAGCCAAGATTCGGGGGCTGGGGCCAACGTCCTGACTTTC. Its protein product is CASSQDSGAGANVLTF.